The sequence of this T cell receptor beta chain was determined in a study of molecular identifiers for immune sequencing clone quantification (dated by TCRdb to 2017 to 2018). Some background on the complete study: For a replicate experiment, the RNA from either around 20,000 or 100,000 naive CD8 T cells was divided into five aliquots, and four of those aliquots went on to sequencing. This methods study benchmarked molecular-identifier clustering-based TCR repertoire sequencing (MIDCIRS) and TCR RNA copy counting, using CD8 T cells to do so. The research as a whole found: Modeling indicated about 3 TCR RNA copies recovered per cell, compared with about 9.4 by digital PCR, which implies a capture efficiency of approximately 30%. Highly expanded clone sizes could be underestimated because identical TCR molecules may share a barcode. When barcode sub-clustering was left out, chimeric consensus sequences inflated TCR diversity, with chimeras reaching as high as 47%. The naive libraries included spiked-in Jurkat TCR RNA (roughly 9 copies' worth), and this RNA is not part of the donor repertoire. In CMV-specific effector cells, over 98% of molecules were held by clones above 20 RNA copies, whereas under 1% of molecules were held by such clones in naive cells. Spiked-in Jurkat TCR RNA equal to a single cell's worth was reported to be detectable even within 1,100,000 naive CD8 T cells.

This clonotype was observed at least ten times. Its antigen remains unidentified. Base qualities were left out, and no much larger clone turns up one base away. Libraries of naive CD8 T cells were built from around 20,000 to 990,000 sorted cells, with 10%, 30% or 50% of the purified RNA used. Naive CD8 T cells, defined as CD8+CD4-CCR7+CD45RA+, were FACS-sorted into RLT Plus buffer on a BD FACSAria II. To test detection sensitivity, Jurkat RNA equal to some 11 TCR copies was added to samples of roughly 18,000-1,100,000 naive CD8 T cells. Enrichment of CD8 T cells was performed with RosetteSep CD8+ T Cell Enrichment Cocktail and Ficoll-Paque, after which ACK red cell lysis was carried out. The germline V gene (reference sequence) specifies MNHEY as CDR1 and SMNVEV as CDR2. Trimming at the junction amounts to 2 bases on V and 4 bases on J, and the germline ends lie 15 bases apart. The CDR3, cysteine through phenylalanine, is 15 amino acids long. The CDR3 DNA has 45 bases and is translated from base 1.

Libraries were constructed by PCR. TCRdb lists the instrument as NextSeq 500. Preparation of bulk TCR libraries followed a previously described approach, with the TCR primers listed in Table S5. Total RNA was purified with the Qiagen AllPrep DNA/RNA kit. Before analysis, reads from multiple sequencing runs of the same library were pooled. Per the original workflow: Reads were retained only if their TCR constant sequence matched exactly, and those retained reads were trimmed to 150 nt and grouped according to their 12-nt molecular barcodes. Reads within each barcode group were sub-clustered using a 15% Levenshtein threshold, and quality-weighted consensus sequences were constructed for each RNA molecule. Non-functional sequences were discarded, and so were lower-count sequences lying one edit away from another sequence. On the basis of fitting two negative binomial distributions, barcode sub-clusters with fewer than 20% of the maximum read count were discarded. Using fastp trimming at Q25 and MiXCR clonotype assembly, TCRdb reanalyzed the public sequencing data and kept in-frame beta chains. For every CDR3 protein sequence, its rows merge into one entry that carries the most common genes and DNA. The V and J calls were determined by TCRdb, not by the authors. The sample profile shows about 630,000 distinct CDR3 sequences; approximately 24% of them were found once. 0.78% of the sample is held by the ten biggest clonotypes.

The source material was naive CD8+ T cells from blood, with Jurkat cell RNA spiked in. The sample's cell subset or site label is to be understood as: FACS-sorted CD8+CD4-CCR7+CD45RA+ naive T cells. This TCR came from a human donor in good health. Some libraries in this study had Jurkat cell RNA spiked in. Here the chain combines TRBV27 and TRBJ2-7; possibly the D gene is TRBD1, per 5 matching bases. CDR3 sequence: CASSLKGPAGYEQYF. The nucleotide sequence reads TGTGCCAGCAGTTTAAAGGGGCCCGCAGGGTACGAGCAGTACTTC.